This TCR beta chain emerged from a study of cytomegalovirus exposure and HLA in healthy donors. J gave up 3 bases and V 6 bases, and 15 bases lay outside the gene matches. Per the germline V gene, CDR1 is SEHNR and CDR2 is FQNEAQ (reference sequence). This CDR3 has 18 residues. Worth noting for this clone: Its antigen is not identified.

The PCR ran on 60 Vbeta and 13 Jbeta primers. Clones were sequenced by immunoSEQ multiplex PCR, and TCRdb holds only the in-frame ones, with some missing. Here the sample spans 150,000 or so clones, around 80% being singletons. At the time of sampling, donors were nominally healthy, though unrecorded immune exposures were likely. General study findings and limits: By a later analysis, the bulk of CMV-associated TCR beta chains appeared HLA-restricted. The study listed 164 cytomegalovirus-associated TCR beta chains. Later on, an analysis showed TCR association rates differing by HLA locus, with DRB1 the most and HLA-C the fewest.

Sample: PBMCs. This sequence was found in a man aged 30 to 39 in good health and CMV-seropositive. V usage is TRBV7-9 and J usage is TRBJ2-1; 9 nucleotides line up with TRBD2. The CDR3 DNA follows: TGTGCCAGCAGTCCTACTAGCGGGCCTTCCATTATCTACAATGAGCAGTTCTTC. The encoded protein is CASSPTSGPSIIYNEQFF.